This record concerns one T cell receptor beta chain sequence. What it binds is unknown. Primers included in the PCR were 60 Vbeta and 13 Jbeta primers. Sequenced by immunoSEQ multiplex PCR; TCRdb stores in-frame clones only, minus some. Of 110,000 to 150,000 clones detected, approximately 83% appear once; the ten largest clones hold 1.5% to 2%. This record belongs to a study of cytomegalovirus exposure and HLA in healthy donors. Study information: Genotyping of about 400 donors showed that about 79% belonged to the Caucasian-associated ancestry cluster. The study, taken as a whole, reports: CMV serostatus alone was available as immune exposure information. Investigators reported 150 to 200 TCR beta chains as tied to cytomegalovirus.

CDR1 is LNHDA and CDR2 is SQIVND in the germline V gene (reference sequence). The CDR3 has 15 residues. The J segment lost 2 bases and the V segment lost 2 bases, leaving 6 bases of the junction unmatched. This chain joins TRBV19 and TRBJ2-7, with 7 bases identical to TRBD2. The TCR sequence derives from a woman between 40 and 55 years old in good health and CMV-seronegative. The sequenced sample consisted of PBMCs. CDR3 sequence: CASSISGGNTYEQYF. CDR3 sequence (DNA): TGTGCCAGTAGTATATCCGGGGGGAACACCTACGAGCAGTACTTC.